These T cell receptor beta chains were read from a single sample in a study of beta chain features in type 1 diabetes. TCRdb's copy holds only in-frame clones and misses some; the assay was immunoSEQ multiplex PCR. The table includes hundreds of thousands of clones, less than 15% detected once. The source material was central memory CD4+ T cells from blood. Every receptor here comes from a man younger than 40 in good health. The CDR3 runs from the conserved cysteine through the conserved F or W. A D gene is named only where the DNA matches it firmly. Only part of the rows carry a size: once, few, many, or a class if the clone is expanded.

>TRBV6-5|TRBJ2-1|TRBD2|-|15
TGTGCCAGCAGCAAACTTAGCGGGAGTATGTATGAGCAGTTCTTC
CASSKLSGSMYEQFF
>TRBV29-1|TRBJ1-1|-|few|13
TGCAGCGTTGTTAACGCCGCGAACACTGAAGCTTTCTTT
CSVVNAANTEAFF
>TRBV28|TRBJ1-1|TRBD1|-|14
TGTGCCAGCAGTACAGGGGCCTTGAACACTGAAGCTTTCTTT
CASSTGALNTEAFF
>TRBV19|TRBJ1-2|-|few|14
TGTGCCAGTAGTATAGCTCCAGGGGAGTATGGCTACACCTTC
CASSIAPGEYGYTF
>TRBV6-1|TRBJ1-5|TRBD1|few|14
TGTGCCAGCAGGCTACAGGGGTCCGGTCAGCCCCAGCATTTT
CASRLQGSGQPQHF
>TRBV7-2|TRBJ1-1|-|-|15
TGTGCCAGCAGCTTGGCCCGGGACTCCTGGTCGAGAGCTTTCTTT
CASSLARDSWSRAFF
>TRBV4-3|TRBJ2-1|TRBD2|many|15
TGCGCCAGCAGCCAAGAGCTAGCGGGAGGATTTGGGCAGTTCTTC
CASSQELAGGFGQFF
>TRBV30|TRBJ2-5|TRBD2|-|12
TGTGCCTGGAGCCGGGGGGAAGAGACCCAGTACTTC
CAWSRGEETQYF
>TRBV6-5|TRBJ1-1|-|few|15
TGTGCCAGCAGCGGAAGCGGGCAGGGGAACACTGAAGCTTTCTTT
CASSGSGQGNTEAFF
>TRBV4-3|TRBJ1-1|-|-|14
TGCGCCAGCAGCCAGGACGTACAGGGATTTTGGGCTTTCTTT
CASSQDVQGFWAFF
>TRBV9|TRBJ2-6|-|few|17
TGTGCCAGCAGCGACACAGGACTACTCTCTGGGGCCAACGTCCTGACTTTC
CASSDTGLLSGANVLTF
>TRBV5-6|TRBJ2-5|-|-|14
TGTGCCAGCAGAGCGACAGCGATCCAAGAGACCCAGTACTTC
CASRATAIQETQYF
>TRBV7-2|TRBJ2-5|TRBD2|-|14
TGTGCCAGCAGCTCGAGCGGGGTTAAAGAGACCCAGTACTTC
CASSSSGVKETQYF
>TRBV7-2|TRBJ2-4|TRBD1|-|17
TGTGCCAGCAGCGCCCGGACAGGGGATAGCGCCAAAAACATTCAGTACTTC
CASSARTGDSAKNIQYF
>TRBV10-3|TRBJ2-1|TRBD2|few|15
TGTGCCAGCAGTGAAGGCGGGGGGGCCTGGAATGAGCAGTTCTTC
CASSEGGGAWNEQFF
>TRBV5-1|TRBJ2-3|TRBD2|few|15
TGCGCCAGCAGCTTGGGCGGGGGGAGCACAGATACGCAGTATTTT
CASSLGGGSTDTQYF
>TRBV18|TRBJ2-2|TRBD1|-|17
TGTGCCAGCTCACCGTCCGGGACAGGGGGAAACACCGGGGAGCTGTTTTTT
CASSPSGTGGNTGELFF
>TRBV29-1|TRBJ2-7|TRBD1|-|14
TGCAGCGTTGAACGGACAGGGAAACGTCGGGAGCAGTACTTC
CSVERTGKRREQYF
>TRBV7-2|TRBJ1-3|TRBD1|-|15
TGTGCCAGCAGCCGGACAGGGGACGCTGGAAACACCATATATTTT
CASSRTGDAGNTIYF
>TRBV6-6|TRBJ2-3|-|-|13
TGTGCCAGCAGTTCTAGAATCCGGGATACGCAGTATTTT
CASSSRIRDTQYF
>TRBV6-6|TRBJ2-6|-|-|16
TGTGCCAGCCTCCGCGCCCAGGTCTCTGGGGCCAACGTCCTGACTTTC
CASLRAQVSGANVLTF
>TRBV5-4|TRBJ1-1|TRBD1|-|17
TGTGCCAGCAGCTTGGCCTGGGGGCAGGGGGCGAAGACTGAAGCTTTCTTT
CASSLAWGQGAKTEAFF
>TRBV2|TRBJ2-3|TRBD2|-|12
TGTGCCATTAGCGGGGACACAGATACGCAGTATTTT
CAISGDTDTQYF
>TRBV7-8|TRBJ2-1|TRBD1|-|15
TGTGCCAGCAGCACCAGACGGGACAGGGACAATGAGCAGTTCTTC
CASSTRRDRDNEQFF
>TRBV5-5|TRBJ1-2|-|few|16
TGTGCCAGCAGCCCACGCCCGGGACTACGGGTCTATGGCTACACCTTC
CASSPRPGLRVYGYTF
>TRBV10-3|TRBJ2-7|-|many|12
TGTGCCATCAGTGAGCCCTCAATGCAGCAGTACTTC
CAISEPSMQQYF
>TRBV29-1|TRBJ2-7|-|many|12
TGCAGCGTGAGAATTGGGACCTACGAGCAGTACTTC
CSVRIGTYEQYF
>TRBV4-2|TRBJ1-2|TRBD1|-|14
TGTGCCAGCAGCCGGTCTGGGACAGTTACTGGCTACACCTTC
CASSRSGTVTGYTF
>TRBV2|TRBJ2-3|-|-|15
TGTGCCAGCAGTGACGCGCTTGCGGGTTCGGATACGCAGTATTTT
CASSDALAGSDTQYF
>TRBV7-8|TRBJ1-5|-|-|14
TGTGCCAGCAGCTTAGGGACAGCGAATGCGCCCCAGCATTTT
CASSLGTANAPQHF
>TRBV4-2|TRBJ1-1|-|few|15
TGTGCCAGCAGCTCCCAGCCCGCTGGGGCCCTGGGGGCTTTCTTT
CASSSQPAGALGAFF
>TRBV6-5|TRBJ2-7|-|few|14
TGTGCCAGCAGTTACTTCTCGGAATCCTACGAGCAGTACTTC
CASSYFSESYEQYF
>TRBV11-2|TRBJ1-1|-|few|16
TGTGCCAGCAGCACTATAAGGGGCAGGGCGAACACTGAAGCTTTCTTT
CASSTIRGRANTEAFF
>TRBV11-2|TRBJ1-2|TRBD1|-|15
TGTGCCAGCAGCACGGCACAGGGGGCGAGGTATGGCTACACCTTC
CASSTAQGARYGYTF
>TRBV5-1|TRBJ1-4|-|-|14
TGCGCCAGCAGCTTGAACAGGGTGGAAGAAAAACTGTTTTTT
CASSLNRVEEKLFF
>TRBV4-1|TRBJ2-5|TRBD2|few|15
TGCGCCAGCAGCGACGGTCTAGCGGACCAAGAGACCCAGTACTTC
CASSDGLADQETQYF
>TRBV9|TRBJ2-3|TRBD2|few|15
TGTGCCAGCAGCGCTGGGACTAGCGGGGCAAATACGCAGTATTTT
CASSAGTSGANTQYF
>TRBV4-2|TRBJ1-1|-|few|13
TGTGCCAGCAGCCAAGATCAGCAGATTGAAGCTTTCTTT
CASSQDQQIEAFF
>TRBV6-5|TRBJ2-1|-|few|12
TGTGCCAGCAGATCCCAGGGATTCGGGCAGTTCTTC
CASRSQGFGQFF
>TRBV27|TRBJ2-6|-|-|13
TGTGCCAGCAGTGACTATGTTTCCAACGTCCTGACTTTC
CASSDYVSNVLTF
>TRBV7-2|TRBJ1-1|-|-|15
TGTGCCAGCAGCTCAACAGGATCCCCGAACACTGAAGCTTTCTTT
CASSSTGSPNTEAFF
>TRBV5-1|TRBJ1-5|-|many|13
TGCGCCAGCAGCTTGGAGGCCAATCAGCCCCAGCATTTT
CASSLEANQPQHF
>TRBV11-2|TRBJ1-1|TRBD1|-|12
TGTGCCAGCAGCTTAGCGCAGGGGGTTGCTTTCTTT
CASSLAQGVAFF
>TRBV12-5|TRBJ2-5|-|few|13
TGTGCTAGTGGTTTGGGGGGAGGAGAGACCCAGTACTTC
CASGLGGGETQYF